This TCR beta chain was documented in a study of T cells in narcolepsy. Using immunoSEQ multiplex PCR, the repertoire was profiled, and TCRdb retains in-frame clones only, with some absent. The sample shows approximately 30,000 clones, about 89% of them seen only once. Trimming shortened V by 0 bases and J by 3 bases, and 9 bases separated the two germline ends. The germline CDR1 and CDR2 sequences are SGHRS and YFSETQ. This CDR3 has 14 residues. The rearrangement uses TRBV5-1 and TRBJ2-5; D is unclear. The sequenced sample consisted of CD45RA- memory CD4+ T cells from PBMCs. The source of this sequence is a human donor with narcolepsy. CDR3 in DNA: TGCGCCAGCAGCTTGGCCGGGCAGGAAGAGACCCAGTACTTC. Its protein is CASSLAGQEETQYF.